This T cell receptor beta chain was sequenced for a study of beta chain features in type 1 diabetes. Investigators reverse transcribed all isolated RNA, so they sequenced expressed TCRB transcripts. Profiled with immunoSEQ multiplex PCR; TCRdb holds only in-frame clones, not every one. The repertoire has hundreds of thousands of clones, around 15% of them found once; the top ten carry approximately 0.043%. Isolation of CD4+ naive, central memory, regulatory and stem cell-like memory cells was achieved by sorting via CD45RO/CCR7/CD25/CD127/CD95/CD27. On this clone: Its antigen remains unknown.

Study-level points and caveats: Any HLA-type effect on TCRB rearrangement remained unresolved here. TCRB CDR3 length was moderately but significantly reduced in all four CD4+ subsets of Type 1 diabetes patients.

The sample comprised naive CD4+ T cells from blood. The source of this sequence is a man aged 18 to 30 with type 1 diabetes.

Here the CDR3 DNA reads TGCAGCGTTGTAATCGTATCAGATGAAGCTTTCTTT. Residues: CSVVIVSDEAFF. The genes are TRBV29-1 and TRBJ1-1; D is undetermined. Germline V gene sequence: CDR1 SQVTM, CDR2 ANQGSEA. The V end was cut by 4 bases, the J end by 7 bases, with 13 bases between. This CDR3 contains 12 residues.